This TCR beta chain derives from a study of blood T cell repertoires in COVID-19. This clone was detected only once. Authors' data handling: The authors estimated nucleated cell counts from reference gene primer amplification. The repertoire was sequenced with immunoSEQ multiplex PCR; TCRdb's copy has only in-frame clones and lacks some. V, J and clone size are those of that table, while D and trimming were read from the DNA. The table records roughly 230,000 clones, 82% of them present only once. The sequence derives from a woman in her sixties or seventies who had recovered from COVID-19. Sequencing used PBMCs or T cells enriched from blood (not recorded which).

CDR3: CASSMRTGGLAFF. In DNA form, the CDR3 reads TGTGCCAGCAGCATGCGCACAGGGGGTCTAGCTTTCTTT. The gene calls are TRBV7-2 and TRBJ1-1, with 8 nucleotides matching TRBD1. Germline values: CDR1 SGHTA, CDR2 FQGNSA. The CDR3 runs to 13 residues. The junction had 9 bases not matched to a gene; V was cut back by 5 bases and J by 10 bases. The full variable domain, with the rest looked up from reference TRBV7-2 and TRBJ1-1, is GAGVSQSPSNKVTEKGKDVELRCDPISGHTALYWYRQSLGQGLEFLIYFQGNSAPDKSGLPSDRFSAERTGGSVSTLTIQRTQQEDSAVYLCASSMRTGGLAFFGQGTRLTVV.